These 17 T cell receptor beta chains share one sample of origin, sequenced in a study of beta chain features in type 1 diabetes. The investigators reverse transcribed all of the isolated RNA, so they sequenced expressed TCRB transcripts. Data came from immunoSEQ multiplex PCR; TCRdb stores just in-frame clones and leaves some out. Here the sample spans about 330,000 clones, approximately 11% being singletons. The sample was naive CD4+ T cells from blood. Receptors were obtained from a woman in her twenties or thirties in good health.

This clone came up a few times. V usage is TRBV7-9 and J usage is TRBJ2-1; 8 bases align to TRBD2. Germline V gene sequence: CDR1 SEHNR, CDR2 FQNEAQ (reference sequence). The ends lost 3 bases at V and 5 bases at J; junction bases unmatched: 6. The CDR3 contains 15 residues. The CDR3 sequence is CASSLVLAEHNEQFF. CDR3 DNA: TGTGCCAGCAGCTTGGTACTAGCGGAGCACAATGAGCAGTTCTTC.

V gene TRBV7-2 combines with J gene TRBJ2-5; D is undetermined. The CDR3 covers 13 residues. The V end was cut by 5 bases, the J end by 4 bases, with 11 bases between. CDR1 is SGHTA, CDR2 FQGNSA, per germline. The CDR3 protein is CASSLSSRETQYF. For the CDR3, the DNA is TGTGCCAGCAGCCTCAGTAGCCGAGAGACCCAGTACTTC.

This clone has just a few counts. V is TRBV30 and J is TRBJ2-6, with 7 positions matching TRBD1. The junction had 22 bases not matched to a gene; V was cut back by 2 bases and J by 3 bases. The CDR3 spans 21 residues. Germline V gene sequence: CDR1 GTSNPN, CDR2 SVGIG (reference sequence). The CDR3 protein is CAWSKIKLATGVQVGANVLTF. In DNA form, the CDR3 reads TGTGCCTGGAGTAAGATTAAATTGGCCACAGGGGTGCAAGTTGGGGCCAACGTCCTGACTTTC.

This clone was counted only a few times. The CDR3: CASLTLGRPGYTF. Written as DNA, the CDR3 is TGTGCCAGCCTCACTCTAGGCCGGCCGGGCTACACCTTC. The V gene is TRBV28, the J gene TRBJ1-2; D remains unclear. CDR1 is MDHEN and CDR2 is SYDVKM in the germline V gene. The ends were cut back, 8 bases at V and 8 bases at J, with 18 bases in the middle. The CDR3 contains 13 residues.

The V and J genes are TRBV7-2 and TRBJ2-3, with 9 bases that match TRBD2. The CDR3 totals 15 residues. Germline V gene data show CDR1 as SGHTA and CDR2 as FQGNSA. V gave up 4 bases and J gave up 3 bases; unmatched junction bases: 5. CDR3: CASSSVREGTDTQYF. In DNA, the CDR3 is TGTGCCAGCAGCTCCGTGCGGGAGGGTACAGATACGCAGTATTTT. Full variable domain (rest looked up from reference TRBV7-2 and TRBJ2-3): GAGVSQSPSNKVTEKGKDVELRCDPISGHTALYWYRQSLGQGLEFLIYFQGNSAPDKSGLPSDRFSAERTGGSVSTLTIQRTQQEDSAVYLCASSSVREGTDTQYFGPGTRLTVL.

The rearrangement links TRBV19 to TRBJ2-2; TRBD2 might be the D (6 bases). V was pared by 5 bases and J by 3 bases, with 10 bases between. CDR3 length equals 14 residues. Germline V gene lookup returns CDR1 LNHDA and CDR2 SQIVND (reference sequence). The CDR3 region is CASSFREDTGELFF. Here the CDR3 DNA reads TGTGCCAGTAGTTTTAGGGAGGACACCGGGGAGCTGTTTTTT. The variable domain in full, with the rest retrieved from reference TRBV19 and TRBJ2-2, is DGGITQSPKYLFRKEGQNVTLSCEQNLNHDAMYWYRQDPGQGLRLIYYSQIVNDFQKGDIAEGYSVSREKKESFPLTVTSAQKNPTAFYLCASSFREDTGELFFGEGSRLTVL.

The gene calls are TRBV7-6 and TRBJ2-7; possible D gene TRBD2, 7 bases. Germline lookup yields CDR1 SGHVS and CDR2 FNYEAQ. CDR3 size: 15 residues. Trimming removed 5 bases at V and 6 bases at J, with 20 bases between. In DNA, the CDR3 is TGTGCCAGCAGCCCCGGGGCGGGGGCTGGGGGCGAGCAGTACTTC. Amino acids: CASSPGAGAGGEQYF.

The V and J genes are TRBV14 and TRBJ2-2; D is ambiguous. V was trimmed by 4 bases and J by 3 bases, leaving 9 bases between them. Germline loops: CDR1 SGHDN, CDR2 FVKESK. CDR3 length: 14 amino acids. The CDR3 DNA sequence: TGTGCCAGCAGCCTCTGGCAGGACACCGGGGAGCTGTTTTTT. It specifies CASSLWQDTGELFF.

This clone turned up a few times. The chain links TRBV7-2 to TRBJ2-5, with a weak D call TRBD2 (6 bases). Trimming took off 5 bases at V and 7 bases at J, with 32 bases between the two ends. Germline CDR1 is SGHTA and CDR2 is FQGNSA. The CDR3 contains 19 residues. The CDR3 sequence: CASSRVRLSTSFSGGTQYF. CDR3 nucleotides: TGTGCCAGCAGCAGAGTCAGGCTCTCGACTAGTTTTTCGGGTGGGACCCAGTACTTC.

The chain is built from TRBV7-3 and TRBJ2-2, with 11 bases fitting TRBD2. The CDR3 spans 16 residues. Per germline, CDR1 SGHTA and CDR2 FQGTGA. Unmatched junction bases numbered 7, after V lost 3 bases and J lost 7 bases. As DNA, the CDR3 is TGTGCCAGCAGCTTCACTAGCGGGAGCCTTGGCGGGGAGCTGTTTTTT. Translation: CASSFTSGSLGGELFF.

This chain's CDR3 is CSVEDVGGEEKLFF. The CDR3 region has the DNA TGCAGCGTTGAAGATGTGGGGGGAGAAGAAAAACTGTTTTTT. V is TRBV29-1 and J is TRBJ1-4; TRBD1 is a possible D gene (5 bases). V gave up 0 bases and J gave up 8 bases, with 13 bases separating them. Germline V gives CDR1 SQVTM, CDR2 ANQGSEA. This CDR3 comprises 14 residues.

The chain combines TRBV28 with TRBJ2-4; possibly TRBD2 for D (6 bases). The V end lost 10 bases, the J end lost 0 bases, and 13 bases lay between the germline ends. CDR1 MDHEN and CDR2 SYDVKM come from the germline V gene. The CDR3 spans 14 residues. CDR3 DNA: TGTGCCACCCAGGAGGGAGTAGCCAAAAACATTCAGTACTTC. It codes for CATQEGVAKNIQYF.

The chain carries TRBV11-3 and TRBJ2-7; D unclear. Germline CDR1 is SGHNT and CDR2 is YENEEA. The CDR3 covers 12 residues. Trimming removed 1 base from V and 7 bases from J, with 8 bases in between. The CDR3: CASSLAYGEQYF. In DNA, the CDR3 is TGTGCCAGCAGCTTAGCTTACGGGGAGCAGTACTTC. Looking up the rest from reference TRBV11-3 and TRBJ2-7 gives the full variable domain: EAGVVQSPRYKIIEKKQPVAFWCNPISGHNTLYWYLQNLGQGPELLIRYENEEAVDDSQLPKDRFSAERLKGVDSTLKIQPAELGDSAVYLCASSLAYGEQYFGPGTRLTVT.

Concerning this clone: Within the sample, other DNA sequences also encode this same CDR3. The genes are TRBV18 and TRBJ2-5; possible D gene TRBD2, 6 bases. Germline CDR1 reads KGHSH; CDR2 reads LQKENI. CDR3 length: 14 residues. Trimming removed 0 bases from V and 3 bases from J, with 8 bases in between. This CDR3 is CASSPPPGEETQYF. In DNA, the CDR3 is TGTGCCAGCTCACCACCTCCGGGGGAAGAGACCCAGTACTTC.

There are a few counts of this clone. The V gene is TRBV15, the J gene TRBJ2-7; 10 nucleotides line up with TRBD1. CDR1 and CDR2 from the germline V gene are LNHNV and YYDKDF (reference sequence). This CDR3 spans 15 amino acids. The ends lost 0 bases at V and 2 bases at J; junction bases unmatched: 1. The CDR3 DNA sequence: TGTGCCACCAGCAGAGATGGACAGGGGGCCTACGAGCAGTACTTC. The encoded protein is CATSRDGQGAYEQYF.

The rearrangement joins TRBV6-1 to TRBJ2-7, with TRBD1 matching 7 bases. Germline V CDR1 and CDR2: MNHNS, SASEGT. The CDR3 is made up of 15 amino acids. V lost 0 bases to trimming and J lost 2 bases; unmatched junction nucleotides: 4. The CDR3 reads CASSEAQGETYEQYF. The CDR3 coding sequence is TGTGCCAGCAGTGAAGCTCAGGGGGAAACCTACGAGCAGTACTTC.

This clone was found a few times. Likely a read error: the CDR3 ends without its conserved phenylalanine or tryptophan. No DNA is shown, since the ends of the CDR3 on it are uncertain; the CDR3 is the one TCRdb lists. This chain uses TRBV11-1 with TRBJ2-3; the D call of TRBD2 is as the table states it, not checked on the DNA. Germline loops: CDR1 SGHAT, CDR2 FQDESV (reference sequence). The CDR3 length is 13 residues, termini included. The CDR3 sequence is CASSLVGGGPLTI.